This TCR beta chain appears in the sequencing data of a study of blood T cell repertoires in COVID-19. For the study at large: Samples representing acute and convalescent COVID-19 were sourced from the United States, Italy and Spain.

Sequencing was performed with immunoSEQ multiplex PCR; in TCRdb, only in-frame clones are kept and a portion is missing. The sample has about 330,000 clones, roughly 82% seen once. The germline V gene encodes CDR1 MNHEY and CDR2 SVGEGT. The CDR3 contains 14 residues. With 2 bases removed from V and 7 bases from J, the gap between germline ends came to 12 bases. The sample holds a few counts of this clone. This TCR came from a woman in her 50s with acute or convalescent COVID-19. The gene calls are TRBV6-2 or TRBV6-3 and TRBJ1-5, with no clear D. The sample comprised peripheral blood. The CDR3, as DNA: TGTGCCAGCAGTTACATCCTTGACAACCAGCCCCAGCATTTT. It codes for CASSYILDNQPQHF.